This TCR beta chain originates from a study of vaccination and CD4 T cells after COVID-19. Study context: Post-vaccine sampling followed dose two by a median about 72 days (range 14 to 241).

Trimming pared 4 bases from V and 11 bases from J, leaving 17 bases between. This CDR3 has 13 residues. Germline CDR1 reads ENHRY; CDR2 reads SYGVKD. An Oncomine TCR Beta short-read assay was used to sequence the DNA from cultured CD4+ T cells. A single record per CDR3 protein comes from TCRdb applying MiXCR to the PCR reads. The profile shows under 20,000 distinct CDR3 sequences, around 55% of them singletons. Notes on this clonotype: The antigen remains unidentified.

Sample treatment: roughly 10-day PBMC culture with coronavirus spike peptide pools or control peptides (ViraFEST assay). The chain carries TRBV10-3 and TRBJ1-1; a possible D gene is TRBD1 (5 bases). Specimen: CD4+ T cells from blood, cultured in vitro. This clonotype was sampled from a human donor who had recovered from COVID-19. The CDR3 nucleotides are TGTGCCATCAGTGGGGTAGTTTTTGGGGGGGCTTTCTTT. Protein: CAISGVVFGGAFF.